This T cell receptor beta chain was obtained from a study of shared clonotypes between healthy human individuals. As concerns this clone: Its antigen is unknown.

Study outcomes and limitations: The diversity represented, both genetic and in exposure history, was limited by few donors.

Recent acute infections and vaccinations were absent in the healthy HIV-negative adult donors. About 90 million PBMCs supplied genomic DNA for unsorted samples. Only in-frame clones appear in the TCRdb table, and some are missing; sequencing was by immunoSEQ multiplex PCR. Here the sample spans 520,000 or so clones, 79% being singletons. V dropped 5 bases and J dropped 4; count of bases not matched to a gene: 16. CDR3 length: 19 amino acids. Germline CDR1 is SGHTA and CDR2 is FQGNSA. This TCR was sampled from a woman in her thirties or forties in good health. Some clones in this sample may be carry-over from other donors' samples. The chain has TRBV7-2 and TRBJ2-1, with 11 bases aligning to TRBD2. Sequencing input: PBMCs. The CDR3 sequence is CASSRPTSGRTKAYNEQFF. The CDR3, as DNA: TGTGCCAGCAGCCGACCCACTAGCGGGAGAACTAAGGCTTACAATGAGCAGTTCTTC.